This TCR beta chain emerged from a study of T cells in localized non-small cell lung cancer. Study conclusions and caveats: Heterogeneity remains possible because sequencing was limited to only one tumor region.

Deletions cut 3 bases from V and 4 bases from J, with 16 bases between. This CDR3 has 16 residues. Germline lookup yields CDR1 KGHSH and CDR2 LQKENI. Assay used: immunoSEQ multiplex PCR; TCRdb lists only in-frame clones, some missing. The sample lists 3,500 to 5,000 clones, more than 25% occurring once. This clone occurred a few times. Its antigen is not identified. This clonotype was sampled from an older male donor with stage III lung adenocarcinoma. The rearrangement links TRBV18 to TRBJ1-3; D perhaps matches TRBD1 (6 bases). The source material was lung tumor tissue, sampled before any cancer treatment. The CDR3: CASSPSQGASGNTIYF. The CDR3 DNA is TGTGCCAGCTCACCCTCACAGGGAGCGTCCGGAAACACCATATATTTT.